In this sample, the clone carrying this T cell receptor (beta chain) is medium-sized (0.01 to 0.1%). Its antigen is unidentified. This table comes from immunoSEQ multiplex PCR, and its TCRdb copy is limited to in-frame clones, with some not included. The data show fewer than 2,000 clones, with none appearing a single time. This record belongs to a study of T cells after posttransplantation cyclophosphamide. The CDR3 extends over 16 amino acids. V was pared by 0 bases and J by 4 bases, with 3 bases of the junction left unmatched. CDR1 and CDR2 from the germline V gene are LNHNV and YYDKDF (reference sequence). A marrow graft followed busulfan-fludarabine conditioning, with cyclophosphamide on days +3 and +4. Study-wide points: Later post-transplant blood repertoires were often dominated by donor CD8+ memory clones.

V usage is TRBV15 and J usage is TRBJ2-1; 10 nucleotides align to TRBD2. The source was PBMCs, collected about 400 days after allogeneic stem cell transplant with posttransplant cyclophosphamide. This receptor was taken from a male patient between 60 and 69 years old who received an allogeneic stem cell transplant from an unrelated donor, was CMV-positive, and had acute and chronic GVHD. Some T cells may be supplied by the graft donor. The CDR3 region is CATSREGLAAYNEQFF. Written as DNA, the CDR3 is TGTGCCACCAGCAGAGAAGGACTAGCGGCGTACAATGAGCAGTTCTTC.